This T cell receptor (beta chain) was captured in a study of cytomegalovirus exposure and HLA in healthy donors. Study-level points and caveats: The classifier reportedly diagnosed cytomegalovirus status with high specificity and sensitivity.

To note about this clone: Antigen: not known.

From germline, CDR1 is LGHNT and CDR2 FRNRAP. V was pared by 1 base and J by 2 bases, with 18 bases of the junction left unmatched. The CDR3 is 21 amino acids. 13 Jbeta primers and 60 Vbeta primers were used for the PCR. Clones were read by immunoSEQ multiplex PCR, and TCRdb kept only the in-frame ones, dropping some. The data contain a few hundred thousand clones, about 89% of them seen just once; the ten biggest clones take up about 1%. The clonotype comes from a woman aged 18-29 years in good health and CMV-seronegative. The chain uses TRBV12-5 and TRBJ2-3; 10 bases agree with TRBD2. Sequencing used PBMCs. CDR3 sequence: CASGLDQRGGIRHRTTDTQYF. Written as DNA, the CDR3 is TGTGCTAGTGGTTTGGATCAGCGGGGGGGGATAAGACACCGAACCACAGATACGCAGTATTTT.